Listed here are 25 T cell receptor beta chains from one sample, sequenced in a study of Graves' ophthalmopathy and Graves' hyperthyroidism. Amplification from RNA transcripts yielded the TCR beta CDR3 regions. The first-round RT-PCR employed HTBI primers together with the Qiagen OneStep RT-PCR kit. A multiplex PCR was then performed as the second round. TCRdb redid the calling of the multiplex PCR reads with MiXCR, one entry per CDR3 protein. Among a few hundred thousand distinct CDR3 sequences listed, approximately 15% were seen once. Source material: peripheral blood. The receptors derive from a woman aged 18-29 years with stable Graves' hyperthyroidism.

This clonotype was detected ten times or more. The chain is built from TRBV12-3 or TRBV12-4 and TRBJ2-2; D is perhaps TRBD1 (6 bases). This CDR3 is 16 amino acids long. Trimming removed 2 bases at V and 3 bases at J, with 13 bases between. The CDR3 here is CASSLNRVGYTGELFF. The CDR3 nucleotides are TGTGCCAGCAGTTTAAACAGGGTGGGGTACACCGGGGAGCTGTTTTTT.

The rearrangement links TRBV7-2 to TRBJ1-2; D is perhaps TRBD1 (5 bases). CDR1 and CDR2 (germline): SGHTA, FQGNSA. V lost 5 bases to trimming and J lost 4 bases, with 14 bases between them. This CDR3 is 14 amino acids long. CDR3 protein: CASSPPRGGYGYTF. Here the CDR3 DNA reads TGTGCCAGCAGCCCGCCTCGGGGGGGCTATGGCTACACCTTC.

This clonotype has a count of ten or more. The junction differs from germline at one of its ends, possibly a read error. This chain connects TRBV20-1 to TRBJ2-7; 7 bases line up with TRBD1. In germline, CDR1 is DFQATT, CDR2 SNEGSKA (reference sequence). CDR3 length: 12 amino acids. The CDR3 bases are TGCAGTGCTAGGACAGGGTCCTCCGAGCAGTACTTC. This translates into CSARTGSSEQYF.

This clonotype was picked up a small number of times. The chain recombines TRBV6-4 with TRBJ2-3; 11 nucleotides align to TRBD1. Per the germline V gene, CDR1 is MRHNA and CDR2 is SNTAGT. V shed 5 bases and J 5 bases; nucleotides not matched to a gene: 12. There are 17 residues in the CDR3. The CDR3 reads CASSRPRTGGAVDTQYF. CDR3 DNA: TGTGCCAGCAGTCGACCTCGGACAGGGGGCGCGGTAGATACGCAGTATTTT.

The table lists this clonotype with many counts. CDR3 nucleotide sequence: TGCAGCGTTGACCTACCCCGCTATGGCTACACCTTC. Protein product: CSVDLPRYGYTF. The rearrangement links TRBV29-1 to TRBJ1-2; no definite D call. The CDR3 is made up of 12 amino acids. Germline V gene lookup returns CDR1 SQVTM and CDR2 ANQGSEA. The V end was cut by 3 bases, the J end by 4 bases, with 9 bases between.

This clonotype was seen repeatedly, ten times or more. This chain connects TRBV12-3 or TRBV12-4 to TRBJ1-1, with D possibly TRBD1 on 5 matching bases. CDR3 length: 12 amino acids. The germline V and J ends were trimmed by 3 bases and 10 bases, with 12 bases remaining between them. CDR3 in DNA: TGTGCCAGCAGTTTGTACGGGACGGGAGCTTTCTTT. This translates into CASSLYGTGAFF.

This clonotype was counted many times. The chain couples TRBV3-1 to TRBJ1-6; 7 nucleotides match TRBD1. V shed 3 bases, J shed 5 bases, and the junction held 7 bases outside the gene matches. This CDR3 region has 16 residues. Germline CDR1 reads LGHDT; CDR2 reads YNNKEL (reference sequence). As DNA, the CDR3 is TGTGCCAGCAGCCATACCGACAGGGTGGATAATTCACCCCTCCACTTT. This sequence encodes CASSHTDRVDNSPLHF.

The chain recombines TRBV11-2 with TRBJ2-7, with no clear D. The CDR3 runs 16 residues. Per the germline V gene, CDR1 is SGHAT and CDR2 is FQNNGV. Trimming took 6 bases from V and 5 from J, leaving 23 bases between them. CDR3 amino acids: CASRHSGLGTLNEQYF. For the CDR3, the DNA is TGTGCCAGCAGACACTCCGGGCTGGGTACTTTGAACGAGCAGTACTTC.

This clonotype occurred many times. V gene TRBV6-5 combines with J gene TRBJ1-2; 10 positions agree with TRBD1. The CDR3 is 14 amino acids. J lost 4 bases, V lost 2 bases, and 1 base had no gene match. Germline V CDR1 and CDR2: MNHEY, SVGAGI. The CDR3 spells CASSYGTGAYGYTF. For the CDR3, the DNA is TGTGCCAGCAGTTACGGGACAGGGGCCTATGGCTACACCTTC.

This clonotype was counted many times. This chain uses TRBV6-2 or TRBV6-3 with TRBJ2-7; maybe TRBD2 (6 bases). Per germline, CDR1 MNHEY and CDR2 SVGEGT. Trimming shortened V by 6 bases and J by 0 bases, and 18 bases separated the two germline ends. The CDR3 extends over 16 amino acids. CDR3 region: CASSHASGVNSYEQYF. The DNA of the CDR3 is TGTGCCAGCAGCCATGCTTCGGGGGTCAACTCCTACGAGCAGTACTTC.

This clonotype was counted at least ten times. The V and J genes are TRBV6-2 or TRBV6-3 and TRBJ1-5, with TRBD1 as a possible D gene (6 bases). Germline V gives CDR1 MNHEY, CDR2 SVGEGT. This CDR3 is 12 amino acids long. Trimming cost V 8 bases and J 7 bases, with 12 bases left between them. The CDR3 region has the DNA TGTGCCAGCGAGGGGACACGACAGCCCCAGCATTTT. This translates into CASEGTRQPQHF.

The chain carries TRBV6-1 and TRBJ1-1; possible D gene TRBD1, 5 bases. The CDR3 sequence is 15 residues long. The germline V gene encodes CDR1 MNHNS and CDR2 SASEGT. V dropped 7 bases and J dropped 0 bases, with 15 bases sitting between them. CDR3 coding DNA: TGTGCCAGCACCTGGAACAGGAGATTGAACACTGAAGCTTTCTTT. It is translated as CASTWNRRLNTEAFF.

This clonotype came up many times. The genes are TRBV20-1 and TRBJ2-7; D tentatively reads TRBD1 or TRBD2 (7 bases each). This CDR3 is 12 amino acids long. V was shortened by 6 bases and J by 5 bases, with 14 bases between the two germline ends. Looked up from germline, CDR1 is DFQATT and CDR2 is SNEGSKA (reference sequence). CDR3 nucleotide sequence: TGCAGTGCCCGCAGGGGGGGCGACGAGCAGTACTTC. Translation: CSARRGGDEQYF.

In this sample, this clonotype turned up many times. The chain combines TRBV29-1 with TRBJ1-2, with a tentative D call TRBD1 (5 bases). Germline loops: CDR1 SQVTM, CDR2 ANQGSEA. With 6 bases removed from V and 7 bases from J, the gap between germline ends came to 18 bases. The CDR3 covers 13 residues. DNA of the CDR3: TGCAGCGTCACCTTGGGGGGGGGAGCTGGCTACACCTTC. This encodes CSVTLGGGAGYTF.

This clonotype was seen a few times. This chain's CDR3 is CAISGDRGVGNTIYF. The CDR3 DNA sequence: TGTGCCATCAGTGGGGACAGGGGAGTTGGAAACACCATATATTTT. The V call is TRBV10-3, the J call TRBJ1-3, with 10 bases fitting TRBD1. Germline CDR1 is ENHRY and CDR2 is SYGVKD. Trimming at V came to 4 bases and at J to 3 bases, leaving 3 bases not matched to a gene. This CDR3 spans 15 amino acids.

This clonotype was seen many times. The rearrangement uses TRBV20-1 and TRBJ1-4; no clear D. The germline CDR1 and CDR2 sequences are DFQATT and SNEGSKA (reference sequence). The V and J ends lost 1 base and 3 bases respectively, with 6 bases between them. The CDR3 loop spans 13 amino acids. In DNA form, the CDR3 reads TGCAGTGCTAGAGGGCCCCCTAATGAAAAACTGTTTTTT. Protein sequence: CSARGPPNEKLFF.

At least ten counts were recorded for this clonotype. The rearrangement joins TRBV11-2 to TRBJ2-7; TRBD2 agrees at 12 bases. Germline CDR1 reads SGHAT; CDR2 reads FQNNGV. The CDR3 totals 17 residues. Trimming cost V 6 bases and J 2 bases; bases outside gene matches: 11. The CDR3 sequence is CASRSTGTSGSAYEQYF. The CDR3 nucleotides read TGTGCCAGCAGATCCACCGGGACTAGCGGGTCCGCCTACGAGCAGTACTTC.

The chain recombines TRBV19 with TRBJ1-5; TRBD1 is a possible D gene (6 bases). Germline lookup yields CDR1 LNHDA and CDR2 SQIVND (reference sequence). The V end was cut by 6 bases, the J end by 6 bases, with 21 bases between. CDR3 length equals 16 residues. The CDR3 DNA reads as TGTGCCAGTAGCGGCGTACAGGGAATCGGGACTCAGCCCCAGCATTTT. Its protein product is CASSGVQGIGTQPQHF.

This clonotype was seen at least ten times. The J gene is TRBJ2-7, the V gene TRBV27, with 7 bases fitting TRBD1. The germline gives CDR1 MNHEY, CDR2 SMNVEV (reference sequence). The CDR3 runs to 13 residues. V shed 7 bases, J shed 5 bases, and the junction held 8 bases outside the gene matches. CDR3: CASKAAGGHEQYF. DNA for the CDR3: TGTGCCAGCAAGGCGGCAGGGGGTCACGAGCAGTACTTC.

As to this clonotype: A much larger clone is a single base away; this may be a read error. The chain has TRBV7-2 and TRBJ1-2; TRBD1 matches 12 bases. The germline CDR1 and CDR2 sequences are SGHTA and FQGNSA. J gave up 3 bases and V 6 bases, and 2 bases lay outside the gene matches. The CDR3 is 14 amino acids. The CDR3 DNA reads TGTGCCAGCAGGGGGACAGGGGGCGACTATGGCTACACCTTC. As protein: CASRGTGGDYGYTF.

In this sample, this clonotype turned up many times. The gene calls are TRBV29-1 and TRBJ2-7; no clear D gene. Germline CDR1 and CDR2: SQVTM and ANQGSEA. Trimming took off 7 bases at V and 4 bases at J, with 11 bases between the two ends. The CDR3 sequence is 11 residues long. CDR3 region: CSALSGYEQYF. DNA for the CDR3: TGCAGCGCCCTCTCCGGTTACGAGCAGTACTTC.

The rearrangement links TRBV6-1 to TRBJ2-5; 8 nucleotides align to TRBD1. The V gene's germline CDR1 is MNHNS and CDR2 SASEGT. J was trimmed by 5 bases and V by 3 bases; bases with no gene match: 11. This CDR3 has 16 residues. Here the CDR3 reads CASSDRQGIYWETQYF. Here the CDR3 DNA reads TGTGCCAGCAGTGATAGACAGGGGATTTATTGGGAGACCCAGTACTTC.

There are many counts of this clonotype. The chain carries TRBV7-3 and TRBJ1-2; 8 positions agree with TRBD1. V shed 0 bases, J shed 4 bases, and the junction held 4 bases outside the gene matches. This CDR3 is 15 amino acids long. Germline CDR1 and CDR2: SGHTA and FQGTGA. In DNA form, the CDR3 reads TGTGCCAGCAGCTTAACGCGAGACAGGGGCTATGGCTACACCTTC. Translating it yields CASSLTRDRGYGYTF.

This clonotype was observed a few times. The CDR3 DNA reads TGTGCCAGCAGCCAAGGACAGGGTCGACCCTTTGACACCGGGGAGCTGTTTTTT. Protein product: CASSQGQGRPFDTGELFF. The chain recombines TRBV3-1 with TRBJ2-2, with 7 positions matching TRBD1. Germline V gene sequence: CDR1 LGHDT, CDR2 YNNKEL (reference sequence). The V gene end was trimmed by 1 base and the J gene end by 3 bases; junction bases not matched to a gene: 11. The CDR3 runs to 18 residues.

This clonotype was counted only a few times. CDR3 nucleotide sequence: TGTGCCAGCAGCTGGCTAGCGGGGGAGACCCAGTACTTC. This sequence encodes CASSWLAGETQYF. The chain joins TRBV7-2 to TRBJ2-5, with 9 nucleotides matching TRBD2. CDR3 length equals 13 residues. The V and J ends lost 4 bases and 5 bases, in that order; junction bases with no gene match: 2. CDR1 and CDR2 (germline): SGHTA, FQGNSA.